This TCR beta chain was sequenced for a study of cytomegalovirus exposure and HLA in healthy donors. Study results and caveats: The classifier, whose performance was assessed in both the original and validation cohorts, reportedly diagnosed cytomegalovirus status with high specificity and sensitivity. In a later analysis, TCR association rates varied by HLA locus: DRB1 most, HLA-C fewest.

PCR amplification relied on 60 Vbeta primers (plus 13 Jbeta primers). The authors' processing: Counted up in a later analysis, unique TCR beta chains came to 65 million to 80 million, with around 12 million shared. Sequencing used immunoSEQ multiplex PCR; TCRdb keeps in-frame clones, though not all of them. That table is the source of V, J and clone size, and D and trimming were worked out from the DNA. The sample has some 120,000 clones, around 74% seen once; the top ten hold roughly 1.6%. Germline lookup yields CDR1 KGHSH and CDR2 LQKENI. Trimming removed 4 bases at V and 5 bases at J, with 11 bases between. This CDR3 has 13 amino acids. In regard to this clone: Antigen: not known.

The clonotype originates from a woman between 18 and 29 years old in good health and CMV-seronegative. V and J are TRBV18 and TRBJ1-1; possibly TRBD1 for D (5 bases). Sequencing was performed on PBMCs. DNA for the CDR3: TGTGCCAGCTCACGCGACGGGGGGACTGAAGCTTTCTTT. Residues: CASSRDGGTEAFF.